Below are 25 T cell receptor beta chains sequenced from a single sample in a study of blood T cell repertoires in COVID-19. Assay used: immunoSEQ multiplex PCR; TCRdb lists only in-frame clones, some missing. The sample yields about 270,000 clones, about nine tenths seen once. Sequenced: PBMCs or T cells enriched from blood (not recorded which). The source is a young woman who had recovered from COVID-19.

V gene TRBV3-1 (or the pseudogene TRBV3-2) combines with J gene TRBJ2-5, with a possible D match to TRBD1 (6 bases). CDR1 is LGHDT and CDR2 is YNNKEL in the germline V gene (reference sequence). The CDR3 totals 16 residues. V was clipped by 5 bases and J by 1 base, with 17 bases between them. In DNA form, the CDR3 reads TGTGCCAGCAGCATACGCAAGACAGGCTTCCAAGAGACCCAGTACTTC. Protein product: CASSIRKTGFQETQYF.

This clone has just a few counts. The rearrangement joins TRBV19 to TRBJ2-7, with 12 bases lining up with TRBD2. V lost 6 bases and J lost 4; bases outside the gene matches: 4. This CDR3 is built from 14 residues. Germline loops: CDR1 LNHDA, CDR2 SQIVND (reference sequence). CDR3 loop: CASRTSGRTYEQYF. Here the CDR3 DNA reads TGTGCCAGTAGAACTAGCGGGAGGACGTACGAGCAGTACTTC.

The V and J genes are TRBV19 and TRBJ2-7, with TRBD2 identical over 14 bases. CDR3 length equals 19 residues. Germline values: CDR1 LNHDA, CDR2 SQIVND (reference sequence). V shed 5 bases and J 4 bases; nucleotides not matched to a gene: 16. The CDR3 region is CASSSITGLAGDKKYEQYF. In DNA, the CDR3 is TGTGCCAGTAGTTCAATAACGGGACTAGCGGGAGACAAAAAGTACGAGCAGTACTTC.

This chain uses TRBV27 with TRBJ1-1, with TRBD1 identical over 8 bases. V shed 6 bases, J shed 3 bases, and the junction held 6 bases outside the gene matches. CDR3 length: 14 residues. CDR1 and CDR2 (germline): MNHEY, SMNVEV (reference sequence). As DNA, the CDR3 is TGTGCCAGCAGGACAGGGGACGGGGACACTGAAGCTTTCTTT. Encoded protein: CASRTGDGDTEAFF.

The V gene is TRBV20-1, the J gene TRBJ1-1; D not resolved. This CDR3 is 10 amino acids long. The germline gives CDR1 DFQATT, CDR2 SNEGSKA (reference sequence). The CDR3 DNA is TGCAGATCAGAGGGTGCTGAAGCTTTCTTT. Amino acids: CRSEGAEAFF.

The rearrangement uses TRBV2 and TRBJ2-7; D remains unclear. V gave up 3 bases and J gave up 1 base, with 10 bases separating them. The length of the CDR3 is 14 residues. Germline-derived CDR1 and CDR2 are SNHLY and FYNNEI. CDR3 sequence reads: CASSDSSISYEQYF. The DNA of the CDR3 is TGTGCCAGCAGTGATTCGAGCATATCCTACGAGCAGTACTTC. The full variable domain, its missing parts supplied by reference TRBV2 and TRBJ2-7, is EPEVTQTPSHQVTQMGQEVILRCVPISNHLYFYWYRQILGQKVEFLVSFYNNEISEKSEIFDDQFSVERPDGSNFTLKIRSTKLEDSAMYFCASSDSSISYEQYFGPGTRLTVT.

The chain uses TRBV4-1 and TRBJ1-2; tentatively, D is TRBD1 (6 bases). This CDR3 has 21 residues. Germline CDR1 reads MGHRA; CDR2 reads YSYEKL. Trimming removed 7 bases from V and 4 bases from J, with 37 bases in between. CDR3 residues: CASIPEGLKVDRVQIIYGYTF. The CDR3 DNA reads TGCGCCAGCATCCCCGAGGGCTTAAAAGTGGACAGAGTTCAGATTATCTATGGCTACACCTTC.

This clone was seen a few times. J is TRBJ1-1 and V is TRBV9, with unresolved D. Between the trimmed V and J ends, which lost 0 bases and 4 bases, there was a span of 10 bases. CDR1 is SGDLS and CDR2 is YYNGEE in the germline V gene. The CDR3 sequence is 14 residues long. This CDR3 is CASSVDGRSTEAFF. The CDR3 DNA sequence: TGTGCCAGCAGCGTAGACGGCCGGAGCACTGAAGCTTTCTTT.

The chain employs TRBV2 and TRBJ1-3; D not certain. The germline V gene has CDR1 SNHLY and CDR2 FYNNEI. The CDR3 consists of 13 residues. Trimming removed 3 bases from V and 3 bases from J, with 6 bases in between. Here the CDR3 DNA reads TGTGCCAGCAGTGACAGTTTTGGAAACACCATATATTTT. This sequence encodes CASSDSFGNTIYF.

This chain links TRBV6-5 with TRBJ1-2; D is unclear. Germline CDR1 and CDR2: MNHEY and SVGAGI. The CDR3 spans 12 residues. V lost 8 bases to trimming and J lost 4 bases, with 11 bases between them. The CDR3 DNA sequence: TGTGCCAGCGAACATTACGTCTATGGCTACACCTTC. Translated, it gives CASEHYVYGYTF.

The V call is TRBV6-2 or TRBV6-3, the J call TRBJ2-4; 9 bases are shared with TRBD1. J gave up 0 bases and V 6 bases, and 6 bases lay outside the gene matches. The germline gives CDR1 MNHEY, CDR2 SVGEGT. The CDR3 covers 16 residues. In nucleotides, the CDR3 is TGTGCCAGCAGCCCTACAGGGGGCGTAGCCAAAAACATTCAGTACTTC. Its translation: CASSPTGGVAKNIQYF.

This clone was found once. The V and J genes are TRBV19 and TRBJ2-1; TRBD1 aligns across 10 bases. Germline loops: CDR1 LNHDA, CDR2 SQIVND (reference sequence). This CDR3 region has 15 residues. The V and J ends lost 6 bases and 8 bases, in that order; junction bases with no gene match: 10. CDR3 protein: CASRPPGQGPYEQFF. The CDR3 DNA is TGTGCCAGTAGACCCCCGGGACAGGGGCCCTATGAGCAGTTCTTC.

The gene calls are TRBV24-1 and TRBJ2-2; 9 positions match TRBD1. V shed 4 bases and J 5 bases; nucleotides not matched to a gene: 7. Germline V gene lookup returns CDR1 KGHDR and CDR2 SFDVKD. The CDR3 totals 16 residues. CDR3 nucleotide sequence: TGTGCCACCAGTGACCTGGACAGGGGAGAAACCGGGGAGCTGTTTTTT. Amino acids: CATSDLDRGETGELFF.

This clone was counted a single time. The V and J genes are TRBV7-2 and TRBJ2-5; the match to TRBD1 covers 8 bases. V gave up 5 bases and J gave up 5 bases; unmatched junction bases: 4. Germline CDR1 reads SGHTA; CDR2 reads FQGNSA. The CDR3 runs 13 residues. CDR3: CASSRDRRETQYF. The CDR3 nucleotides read TGTGCCAGCAGCCGGGACAGGAGGGAGACCCAGTACTTC.

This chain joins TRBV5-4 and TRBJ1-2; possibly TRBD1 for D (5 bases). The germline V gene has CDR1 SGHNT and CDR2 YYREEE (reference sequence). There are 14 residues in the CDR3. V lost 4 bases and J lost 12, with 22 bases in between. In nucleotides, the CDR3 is TGTGCCAGCAGCCCCCTCGATGCGGGGACCACGGACACCTTC. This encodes CASSPLDAGTTDTF.

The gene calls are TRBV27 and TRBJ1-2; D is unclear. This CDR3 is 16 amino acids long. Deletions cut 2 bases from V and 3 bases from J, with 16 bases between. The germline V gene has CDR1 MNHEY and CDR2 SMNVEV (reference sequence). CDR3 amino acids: CASSLLPGSGYYGYTF. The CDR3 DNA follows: TGTGCCAGCAGTTTACTTCCCGGGTCCGGGTACTATGGCTACACCTTC.

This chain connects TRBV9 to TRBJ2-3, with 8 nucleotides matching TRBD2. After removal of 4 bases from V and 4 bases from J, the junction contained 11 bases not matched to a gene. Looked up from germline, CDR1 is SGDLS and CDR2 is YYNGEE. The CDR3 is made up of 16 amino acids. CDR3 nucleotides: TGTGCCAGCAGCTGGAAGGCGGGGGGCCCAGCAGATACGCAGTATTTT. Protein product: CASSWKAGGPADTQYF.

CDR3 DNA: TGCGCCAGCAGCCGCGCCGGAGGGGCGAATTCACCCCTCCACTTT. It translates to CASSRAGGANSPLHF. The V and J genes are TRBV5-1 and TRBJ1-6, with D maybe TRBD1 (5 bases). Trimming took 4 bases from V and 7 from J, leaving 15 bases between them. The CDR3 sequence is 15 residues long. CDR1 SGHRS and CDR2 YFSETQ come from the germline V gene.

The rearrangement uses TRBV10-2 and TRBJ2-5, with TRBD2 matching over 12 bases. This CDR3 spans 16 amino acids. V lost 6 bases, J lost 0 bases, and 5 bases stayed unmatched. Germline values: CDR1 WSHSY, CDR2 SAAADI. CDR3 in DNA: TGCGCCAGCAGCTCCGGGACTAGCGGGTACCAAGAGACCCAGTACTTC. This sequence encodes CASSSGTSGYQETQYF.

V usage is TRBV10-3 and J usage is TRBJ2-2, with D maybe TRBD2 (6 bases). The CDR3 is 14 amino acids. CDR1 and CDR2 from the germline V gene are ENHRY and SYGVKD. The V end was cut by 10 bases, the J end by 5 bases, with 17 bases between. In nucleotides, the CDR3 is TGTGCCACCCGACGGGCAGGAGGGACCGGGGAGCTGTTTTTT. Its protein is CATRRAGGTGELFF.

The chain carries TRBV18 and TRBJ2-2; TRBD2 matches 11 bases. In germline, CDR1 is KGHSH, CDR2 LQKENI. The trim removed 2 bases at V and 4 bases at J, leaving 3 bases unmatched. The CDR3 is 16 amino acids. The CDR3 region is CASSPSTSGGTGELFF. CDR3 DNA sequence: TGTGCCAGCTCACCAAGCACTAGCGGGGGCACCGGGGAGCTGTTTTTT.

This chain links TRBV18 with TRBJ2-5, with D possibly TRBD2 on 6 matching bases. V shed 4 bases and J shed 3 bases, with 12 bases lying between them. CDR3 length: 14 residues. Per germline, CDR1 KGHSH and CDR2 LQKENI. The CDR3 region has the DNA TGTGCCAGCTCACGCCGCGGGGTGAAAGAGACCCAGTACTTC. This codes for CASSRRGVKETQYF.

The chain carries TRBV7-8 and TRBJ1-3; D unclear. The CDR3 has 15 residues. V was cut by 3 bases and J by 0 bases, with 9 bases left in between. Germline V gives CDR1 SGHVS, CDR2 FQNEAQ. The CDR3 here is CASSFRRSSGNTIYF. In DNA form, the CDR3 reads TGTGCCAGCAGCTTTCGACGGAGCTCTGGAAACACCATATATTTT.

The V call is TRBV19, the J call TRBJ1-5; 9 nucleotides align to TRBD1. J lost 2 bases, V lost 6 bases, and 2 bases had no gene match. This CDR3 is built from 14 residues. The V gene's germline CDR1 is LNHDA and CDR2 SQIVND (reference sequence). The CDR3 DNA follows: TGTGCCAGTAGGACAGGGGGGCGCAATCAGCCCCAGCATTTT. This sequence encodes CASRTGGRNQPQHF.

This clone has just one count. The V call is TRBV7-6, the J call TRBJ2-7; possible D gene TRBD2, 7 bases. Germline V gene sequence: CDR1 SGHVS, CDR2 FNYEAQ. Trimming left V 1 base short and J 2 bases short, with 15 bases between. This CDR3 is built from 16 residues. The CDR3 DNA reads TGTGCCAGCAGCTTAGAGGGTGGGGGGGCACCCTACGAGCAGTACTTC. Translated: CASSLEGGGAPYEQYF.